A selection of T cell receptor beta chains follows, all from one sample in a study of CD8+ T cells in alopecia areata. Sequencing was performed with immunoSEQ multiplex PCR; in TCRdb, only in-frame clones are kept and a portion is missing. Here the sample spans about 110,000 clones, roughly 60% being singletons. The sequencing input was CD8+ T cells sorted from blood. The receptor set was obtained from a human donor in good health. The CDR3 runs from the conserved cysteine through the conserved F or W. A D gene is named only where the DNA matches it firmly. Clone size is given for some rows only: seen once, a few or many times, or a class if the clone is expanded.

cdr3_length: 16
v_call: TRBV2
clone_size: few
j_call: TRBJ2-2
d_call: NA
cdr3_aa: CASTHDGAPNTGELFF
cdr3_nt: TGTGCCAGCACCCACGACGGGGCCCCGAACACCGGGGAGCTGTTTTTT

cdr3_length: 15
v_call: TRBV2
clone_size: NA
j_call: TRBJ2-7
d_call: TRBD2
cdr3_aa: CASSEYSGGVYEQYF
cdr3_nt: TGTGCCAGCAGTGAATACAGCGGGGGGGTCTACGAGCAGTACTTC

cdr3_length: 14
v_call: TRBV29-1
clone_size: few
j_call: TRBJ2-5
d_call: NA
cdr3_aa: CSVEDQAARETQYF
cdr3_nt: TGCAGCGTTGAAGATCAGGCGGCCCGAGAGACCCAGTACTTC

cdr3_length: 16
v_call: TRBV4-2
clone_size: NA
j_call: TRBJ2-7
d_call: NA
cdr3_aa: CASSPAVRGPTYEQYF
cdr3_nt: TGTGCCAGCAGCCCTGCCGTGCGGGGTCCTACCTACGAGCAGTACTTC

cdr3_length: 14
v_call: TRBV7-3
clone_size: NA
j_call: TRBJ1-1
d_call: TRBD1
cdr3_aa: CASSLSGTGDTAFF
cdr3_nt: TGTGCCAGCAGCTTAAGCGGGACAGGGGATACAGCTTTCTTT

cdr3_length: 12
v_call: TRBV5-6
clone_size: NA
j_call: TRBJ2-1
d_call: NA
cdr3_aa: CASSLAGSEQFF
cdr3_nt: TGTGCCAGCAGCCTCGCCGGGTCTGAGCAGTTCTTC

cdr3_length: 13
v_call: TRBV5-6
clone_size: NA
j_call: TRBJ1-2
d_call: NA
cdr3_aa: CASSLDEGGGYTF
cdr3_nt: TGTGCCAGCAGCTTGGACGAAGGCGGTGGCTACACCTTC

cdr3_length: 15
v_call: TRBV25-1
clone_size: NA
j_call: TRBJ2-3
d_call: NA
cdr3_aa: CASRRTAGGTDTQYF
cdr3_nt: TGTGCCAGCAGAAGGACCGCCGGAGGCACAGATACGCAGTATTTT

cdr3_length: 12
v_call: TRBV9
clone_size: NA
j_call: TRBJ2-1
d_call: NA
cdr3_aa: CASSVAGGRQFF
cdr3_nt: TGTGCCAGCAGCGTAGCCGGGGGGCGGCAGTTCTTC

cdr3_length: 16
v_call: TRBV4-1
clone_size: once
j_call: TRBJ1-5
d_call: NA
cdr3_aa: CASSQVLQGSNQPQHF
cdr3_nt: TGCGCCAGCAGCCAAGTTCTCCAGGGTAGCAATCAGCCCCAGCATTTT

cdr3_length: 16
v_call: TRBV7-8
clone_size: NA
j_call: TRBJ2-7
d_call: NA
cdr3_aa: CASSLSSGTFSYEQYF
cdr3_nt: TGTGCCAGCAGCTTATCATCTGGGACGTTCTCCTACGAGCAGTACTTC

cdr3_length: 17
v_call: TRBV5-4
clone_size: NA
j_call: TRBJ2-5
d_call: TRBD1
cdr3_aa: CASSYALLDRAQETQYF
cdr3_nt: TGTGCCAGCAGCTATGCCCTCCTCGACAGGGCCCAAGAGACCCAGTACTTC

cdr3_length: 13
v_call: TRBV29-1
clone_size: NA
j_call: TRBJ2-2
d_call: NA
cdr3_aa: CSVWGPSTGELFF
cdr3_nt: TGCAGCGTTTGGGGACCGAGCACCGGGGAGCTGTTTTTT

cdr3_length: 16
v_call: TRBV4-3
clone_size: NA
j_call: TRBJ2-1
d_call: TRBD2
cdr3_aa: CASSQSLAGVYNEQFF
cdr3_nt: TGCGCCAGCAGCCAATCCCTAGCGGGGGTTTACAATGAGCAGTTCTTC

cdr3_length: 17
v_call: TRBV15
clone_size: NA
j_call: TRBJ2-3
d_call: NA
cdr3_aa: CATSVPKPETRSDTQYF
cdr3_nt: TGTGCCACCAGCGTTCCAAAACCCGAGACGAGGTCAGATACGCAGTATTTT

cdr3_length: 13
v_call: TRBV5-6
clone_size: NA
j_call: TRBJ2-7
d_call: TRBD1
cdr3_aa: CASSLGTGGPQYF
cdr3_nt: TGTGCCAGCAGCTTGGGGACAGGGGGACCCCAGTACTTC

cdr3_length: 13
v_call: TRBV7-9
clone_size: NA
j_call: TRBJ2-7
d_call: NA
cdr3_aa: CASSVTVRDEQYF
cdr3_nt: TGTGCCAGCAGCGTTACGGTCCGGGACGAGCAGTACTTC

cdr3_length: 15
v_call: TRBV2
clone_size: few
j_call: TRBJ2-3
d_call: TRBD2
cdr3_aa: CASINPRGGPDTQYF
cdr3_nt: TGTGCCAGCATCAATCCGCGGGGGGGCCCAGATACGCAGTATTTT

cdr3_length: 17
v_call: TRBV4-3
clone_size: once
j_call: TRBJ2-2
d_call: NA
cdr3_aa: CASSQDMGAIGTGELFF
cdr3_nt: TGCGCCAGCAGCCAAGATATGGGGGCGATAGGGACCGGGGAGCTGTTTTTT

cdr3_length: 13
v_call: TRBV4-1
clone_size: NA
j_call: TRBJ2-7
d_call: NA
cdr3_aa: CASSQDSVYEQYF
cdr3_nt: TGCGCCAGCAGCCAAGATTCAGTTTACGAGCAGTACTTC

cdr3_length: 16
v_call: TRBV7-9
clone_size: medium-sized
j_call: TRBJ2-3
d_call: TRBD1
cdr3_aa: CASSLTGAHSTDTQYF
cdr3_nt: TGTGCCAGCAGCTTGACAGGGGCCCACTCCACAGATACGCAGTATTTT

cdr3_length: 14
v_call: TRBV14
clone_size: NA
j_call: TRBJ2-7
d_call: TRBD1
cdr3_aa: CASSQVQGANEQYF
cdr3_nt: TGTGCCAGCAGCCAAGTACAGGGGGCAAACGAGCAGTACTTC

cdr3_length: 15
v_call: TRBV28
clone_size: many
j_call: TRBJ1-2
d_call: NA
cdr3_aa: CASSFLSWDYRGYTF
cdr3_nt: TGTGCCAGCAGTTTTCTTTCTTGGGATTATCGTGGCTACACCTTC

cdr3_length: 13
v_call: TRBV7-8
clone_size: NA
j_call: TRBJ2-7
d_call: TRBD1
cdr3_aa: CASSLRTGNEQYF
cdr3_nt: TGTGCCAGCAGCCTTAGGACAGGGAACGAGCAGTACTTC